This TCR beta chain emerged from a study of spatial heterogeneity in lung cancer. Study-level background: Where available, sequencing covered follow-up PBMC samples, taken at a median of roughly 22 months after resection.

The time point was: blood at routine non-recurrence follow-up after resection. Unsorted tumor, nontumor lung tissue or cryopreserved PBMC supplied the whole RNA. In its sample, this clonotype was seen many times. One entry per CDR3 protein results from TCRdb running MiXCR on the 5' RACE reads. The sample lists around 110,000 distinct CDR3 sequences, 9.5% to 15% occurring once. The ends were cut back, 4 bases at V and 8 bases at J, with 15 bases in the middle. Germline CDR1 is LGHDT and CDR2 is YNNKEL (reference sequence). The CDR3 totals 15 residues. The starting material was PBMCs, obtained at follow-up. The TCR sequence derives from a male donor with early-stage non-small cell lung cancer. The chain joins TRBV3-1 to TRBJ1-6, with a tentative D call TRBD1 (5 bases). DNA for the CDR3: TGTGCCAGCAGCCCGGGACGGATTACCGATTCACCCCTCCACTTT. Its protein is CASSPGRITDSPLHF.